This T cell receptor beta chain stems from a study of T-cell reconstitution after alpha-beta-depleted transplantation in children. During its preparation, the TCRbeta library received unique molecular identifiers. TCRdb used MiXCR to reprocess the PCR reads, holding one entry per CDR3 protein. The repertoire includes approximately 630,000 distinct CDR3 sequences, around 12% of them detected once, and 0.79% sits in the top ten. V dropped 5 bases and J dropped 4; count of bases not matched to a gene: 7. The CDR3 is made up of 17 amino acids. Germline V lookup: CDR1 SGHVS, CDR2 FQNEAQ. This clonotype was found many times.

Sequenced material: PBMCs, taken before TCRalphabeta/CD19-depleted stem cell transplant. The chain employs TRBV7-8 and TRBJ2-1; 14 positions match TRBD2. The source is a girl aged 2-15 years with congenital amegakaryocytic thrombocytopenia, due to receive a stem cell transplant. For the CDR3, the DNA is TGTGCCAGCAGCCCAGAGGGGACTAGCGGGAGATACAATGAGCAGTTCTTC. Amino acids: CASSPEGTSGRYNEQFF.